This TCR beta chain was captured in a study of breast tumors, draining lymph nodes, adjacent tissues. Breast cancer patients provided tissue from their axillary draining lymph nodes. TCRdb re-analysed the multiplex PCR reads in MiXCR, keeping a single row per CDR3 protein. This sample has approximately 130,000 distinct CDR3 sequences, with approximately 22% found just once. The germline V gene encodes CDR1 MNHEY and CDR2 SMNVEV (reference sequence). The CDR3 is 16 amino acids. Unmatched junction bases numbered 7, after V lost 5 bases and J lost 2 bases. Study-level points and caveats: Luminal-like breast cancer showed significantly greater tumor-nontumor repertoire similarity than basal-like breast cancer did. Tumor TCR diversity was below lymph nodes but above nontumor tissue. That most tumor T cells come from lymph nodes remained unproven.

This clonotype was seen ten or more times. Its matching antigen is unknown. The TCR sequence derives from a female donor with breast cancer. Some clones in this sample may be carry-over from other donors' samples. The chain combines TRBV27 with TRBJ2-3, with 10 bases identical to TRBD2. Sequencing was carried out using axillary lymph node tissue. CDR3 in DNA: TGTGCCAGCAGTCTCGCCGGGACTAGCGCCACAGATACGCAGTATTTT. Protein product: CASSLAGTSATDTQYF.